The sequence of this TCR beta chain was determined in a study of long-term antiretroviral therapy in people with HIV. For this clone: Its antigen is as yet unknown.

Version v3.0 of the immunoSEQ assay was performed at survey level. Sequenced by immunoSEQ multiplex PCR; TCRdb stores in-frame clones only, minus some. The table lists around 24,000 clones, roughly four fifths of them singletons, with about a quarter in the top ten. Regarding the study as a whole: Possibly under older ART regimens, blood was drawn between about 2004 and 2018. It was observed that HIV repertoires exhibited narrower CDR3 length ranges than controls.

Germline V gene data show CDR1 as GTSNPN and CDR2 as SVGIG (reference sequence). The CDR3 contains 11 residues. The V gene lost 3 bases and the J gene lost 6 bases, with 9 bases spanning the gap. Specimen: unsorted PBMCs, collected 0.4 years after starting antiretroviral therapy. The TCR sequence derives from a man in his fifties or sixties with HIV. The gene calls are TRBV30 and TRBJ2-7; D possibly matches TRBD1 or TRBD2 (5 bases each). Written as DNA, the CDR3 is TGTGCCTGGAGGAGAGGGGTCGAGCAGTACTTC. Translation: CAWRRGVEQYF.